The rows below give T cell receptor beta chains drawn from one sample of a study of cytomegalovirus exposure and HLA in healthy donors. Assay used: immunoSEQ multiplex PCR; TCRdb lists only in-frame clones, some missing. The sample yields about 140,000 clones, roughly four fifths seen once. Sequenced: PBMCs. The receptors were gathered from a male donor in good health and CMV-seronegative. The CDR3 runs from the conserved cysteine through the conserved F or W. The D gene is left open where the match is weak. A clone size is listed for some rows: how often the clone was seen (once, few, many), or a class if it is expanded.

D gene	V gene	clone size	J gene	CDR3 protein	CDR3 DNA
NA	TRBV7-2	few	TRBJ1-2	CASSLPSRRTF	TGTGCCAGCAGCTTACCTTCACGGAGGACCTTC
NA	TRBV5-5	once	TRBJ2-6	CASRKEGPGGANVLTF	TGTGCCAGCCGCAAGGAGGGACCAGGGGGGGCCAACGTCCTGACTTTC
NA	TRBV7-9	NA	TRBJ2-7	CASSFTSCEQYF	TGTGCCAGCAGCTTCACTAGTTGCGAGCAGTACTTC
NA	TRBV9	NA	TRBJ2-1	CASSVEGGTPNVEQFF	TGTGCCAGCAGCGTAGAGGGCGGGACCCCCAATGTTGAGCAGTTCTTC
NA	TRBV9	NA	TRBJ1-5	CASSSGGVQPQHF	TGTGCCAGCAGCAGTGGGGGGGTTCAGCCCCAGCATTTT
TRBD2	TRBV7-3	NA	TRBJ2-3	CASSQMASGAPDTQYF	TGTGCCAGCAGCCAAATGGCTAGCGGGGCGCCAGATACGCAGTATTTT
NA	TRBV18	NA	TRBJ1-2	CASSPSEEYYGYTF	TGTGCCAGCTCACCCTCCGAGGAGTACTATGGCTACACCTTC
NA	TRBV11-1	NA	TRBJ2-1	CASRPYTRNEQFF	TGTGCCAGCAGGCCCTACACGAGGAATGAGCAGTTCTTC
TRBD2	TRBV28	NA	TRBJ2-3	CASSLSRTGWNSGRADTQYF	TGTGCCAGCAGTTTATCCCGGACAGGGTGGAATAGCGGGAGGGCAGATACGCAGTATTTT
TRBD2	TRBV7-9	NA	TRBJ2-7	CASSPRGGLAGLYEQYF	TGTGCCAGCAGCCCTAGGGGGGGGCTAGCGGGATTGTACGAGCAGTACTTC
TRBD1	TRBV13	NA	TRBJ1-1	CASSSRTGRNTEAFF	TGTGCCAGCAGCTCCAGGACAGGGAGGAACACTGAAGCTTTCTTT
NA	TRBV13	NA	TRBJ2-1	CASSLPEANYNEQFF	TGTGCCAGCAGCTTACCGGAGGCCAACTACAATGAGCAGTTCTTC
NA	TRBV11-3	once	TRBJ2-5	CASSLGVSGQETQYF	TGTGCCAGCAGCTTAGGAGTTTCGGGGCAAGAGACCCAGTACTTC
NA	TRBV7-8	NA	TRBJ1-4	CASSSPQDEPNEKLFF	TGTGCCAGCAGCTCGCCCCAGGATGAACCTAATGAAAAACTGTTTTTT
TRBD1	TRBV5-1	few	TRBJ2-7	CASSQRGQGGNEQYF	TGCGCCAGCAGCCAAAGAGGACAGGGGGGAAACGAGCAGTACTTC
NA	TRBV27	few	TRBJ1-5	CASSLQGPINQPQHF	TGTGCCAGCAGCCTCCAGGGGCCTATTAATCAGCCCCAGCATTTT
NA	TRBV7-8	NA	TRBJ2-1	CASSIGTGEQFF	TGTGCCAGCAGCATCGGGACTGGCGAGCAGTTCTTC
NA	TRBV21-1	NA	TRBJ2-1	CASSPRGLYTPYNEQFF	TGTGCCAGCAGCCCGAGGGGGCTGTATACACCATACAATGAGCAGTTCTTC
TRBD2	TRBV13	NA	TRBJ2-7	CASSVGLAVSYEQYF	TGTGCCAGCAGCGTTGGACTAGCGGTCTCCTACGAGCAGTACTTC
NA	TRBV11-2	NA	TRBJ2-7	CASSLDLPGSSYEQYF	TGTGCCAGCAGCTTAGACCTTCCGGGAAGCTCCTACGAGCAGTACTTC
TRBD2	TRBV5-4	NA	TRBJ2-2	CASSVGLAGSTGELFF	TGTGCCAGCAGCGTGGGACTAGCGGGATCAACCGGGGAGCTGTTTTTT
NA	TRBV6-4	few	TRBJ2-2	CASSDFSTGELFF	TGTGCCAGCAGTGACTTCAGCACCGGGGAGCTGTTTTTT
TRBD2	TRBV19	NA	TRBJ2-7	CASSLILGLENYEQYF	TGTGCCAGTAGTCTTATTTTGGGACTAGAAAACTACGAGCAGTACTTC
TRBD1	TRBV4-1	NA	TRBJ2-1	CASSRGGRDNEQFF	TGCGCCAGCAGCCGAGGGGGCCGGGACAATGAGCAGTTCTTC
TRBD2	TRBV7-2	NA	TRBJ2-5	CASSLIGLAEETQYF	TGTGCCAGCAGCTTGATCGGACTAGCGGAAGAGACCCAGTACTTC
TRBD2	TRBV28	NA	TRBJ2-4	CASKTGLAGNIQYF	TGTGCCAGCAAGACCGGACTAGCGGGTAACATTCAGTACTTC
TRBD2	TRBV18	few	TRBJ2-3	CASSPLAGRKTDTQYF	TGTGCCAGCTCACCTCTAGCGGGAAGGAAAACAGATACGCAGTATTTT
TRBD2	TRBV10-1	few	TRBJ2-7	CASSDYLAGSSYEQYF	TGCGCCAGCAGTGATTATCTAGCGGGATCTTCCTACGAGCAGTACTTC
TRBD2	TRBV7-3	NA	TRBJ2-4	CASSLRLAGGPDIQYF	TGTGCCAGCAGCTTAAGACTAGCGGGAGGGCCTGACATTCAGTACTTC
NA	TRBV10-1	NA	TRBJ2-1	CASFEQRAVHNEQFF	TGCGCCAGCTTTGAACAGAGGGCGGTCCACAATGAGCAGTTCTTC
NA	TRBV6-9	NA	TRBJ2-1	CASTLPGREKRQDEQFF	TGTGCCAGCACCCTACCCGGAAGGGAGAAGCGCCAGGATGAGCAGTTCTTC
NA	TRBV5-4	NA	TRBJ1-4	CASSLGEGKLFF	TGTGCCAGCAGCTTAGGGGAGGGAAAACTGTTTTTT